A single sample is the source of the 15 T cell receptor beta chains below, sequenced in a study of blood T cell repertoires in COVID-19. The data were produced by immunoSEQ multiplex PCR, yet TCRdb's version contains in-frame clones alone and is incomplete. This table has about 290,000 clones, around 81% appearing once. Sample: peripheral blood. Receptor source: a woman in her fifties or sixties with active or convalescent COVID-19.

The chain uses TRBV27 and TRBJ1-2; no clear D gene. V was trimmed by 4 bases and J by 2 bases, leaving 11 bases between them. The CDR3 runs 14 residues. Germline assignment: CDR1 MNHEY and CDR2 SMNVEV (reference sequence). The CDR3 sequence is CASSYGQFNYGYTF. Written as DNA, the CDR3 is TGTGCCAGCAGTTATGGTCAGTTCAACTATGGCTACACCTTC.

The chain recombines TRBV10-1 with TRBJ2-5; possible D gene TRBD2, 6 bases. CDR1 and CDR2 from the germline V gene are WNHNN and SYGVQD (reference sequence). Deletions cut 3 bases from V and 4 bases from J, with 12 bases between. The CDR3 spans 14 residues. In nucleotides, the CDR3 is TGCGCCAGCAGTGAAAGCCGCGGGGCAGAGACCCAGTACTTC. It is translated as CASSESRGAETQYF.

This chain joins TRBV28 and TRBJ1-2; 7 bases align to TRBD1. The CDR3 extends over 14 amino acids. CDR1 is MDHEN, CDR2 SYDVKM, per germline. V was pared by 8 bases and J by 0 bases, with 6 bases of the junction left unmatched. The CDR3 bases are TGTGCCAGCCTCCGACAGGGTGCTAACTATGGCTACACCTTC. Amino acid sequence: CASLRQGANYGYTF.

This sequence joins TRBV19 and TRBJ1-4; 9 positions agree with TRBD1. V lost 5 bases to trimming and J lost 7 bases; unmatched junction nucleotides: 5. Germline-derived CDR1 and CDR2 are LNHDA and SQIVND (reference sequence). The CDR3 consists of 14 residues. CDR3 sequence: CASSPGTGREKLFF. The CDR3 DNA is TGTGCCAGTAGTCCGGGGACAGGGCGTGAAAAACTGTTTTTT.

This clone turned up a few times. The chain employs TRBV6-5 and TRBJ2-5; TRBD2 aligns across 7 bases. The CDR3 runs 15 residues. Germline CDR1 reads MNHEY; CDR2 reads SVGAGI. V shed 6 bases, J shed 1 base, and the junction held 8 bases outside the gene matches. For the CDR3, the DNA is TGTGCCAGCAGGGAGCCGGGACTACTCCAAGAGACCCAGTACTTC. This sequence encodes CASREPGLLQETQYF.

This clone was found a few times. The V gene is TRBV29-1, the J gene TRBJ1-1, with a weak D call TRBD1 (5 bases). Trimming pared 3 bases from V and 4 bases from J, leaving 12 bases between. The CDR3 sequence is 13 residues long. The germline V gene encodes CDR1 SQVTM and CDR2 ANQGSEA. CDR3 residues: CSVDRGFGTEAFF. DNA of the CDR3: TGCAGCGTTGATCGGGGGTTTGGCACTGAAGCTTTCTTT.

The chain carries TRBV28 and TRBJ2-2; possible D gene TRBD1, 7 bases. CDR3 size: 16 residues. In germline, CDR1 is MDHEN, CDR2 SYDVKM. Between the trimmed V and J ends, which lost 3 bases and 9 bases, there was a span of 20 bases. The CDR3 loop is CASSFVGSGGSRELFF. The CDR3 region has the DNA TGTGCCAGCAGTTTTGTAGGGTCAGGGGGGTCCAGGGAGCTGTTTTTT.

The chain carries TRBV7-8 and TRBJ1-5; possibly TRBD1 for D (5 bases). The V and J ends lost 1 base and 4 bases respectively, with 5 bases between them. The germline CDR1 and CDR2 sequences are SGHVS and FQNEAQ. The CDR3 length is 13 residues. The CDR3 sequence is CASSLDRNQPQHF. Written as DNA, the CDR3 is TGTGCCAGCAGCTTAGACAGGAATCAGCCCCAGCATTTT.

The CDR3 region is CAWNEGNTEAFF. The CDR3 DNA follows: TGTGCCTGGAACGAGGGAAACACTGAAGCTTTCTTT. The chain is built from TRBV30 and TRBJ1-1; D ambiguous. Germline lookup yields CDR1 GTSNPN and CDR2 SVGIG (reference sequence). Trimming took 4 bases from V and 2 from J, leaving 8 bases between them. The CDR3 is 12 amino acids.

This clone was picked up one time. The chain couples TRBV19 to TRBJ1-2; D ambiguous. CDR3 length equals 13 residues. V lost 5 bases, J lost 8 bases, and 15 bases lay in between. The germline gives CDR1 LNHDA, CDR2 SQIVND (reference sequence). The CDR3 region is CASSSLANFGYTF. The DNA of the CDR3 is TGTGCCAGTAGTTCTCTCGCTAACTTCGGCTACACCTTC.

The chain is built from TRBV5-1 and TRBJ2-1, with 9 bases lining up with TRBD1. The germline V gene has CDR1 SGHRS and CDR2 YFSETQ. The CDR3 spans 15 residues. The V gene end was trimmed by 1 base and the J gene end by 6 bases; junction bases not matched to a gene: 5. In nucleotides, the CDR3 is TGCGCCAGCAGCTTGACGGGACAGGGCTCCAATGAGCAGTTCTTC. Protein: CASSLTGQGSNEQFF.

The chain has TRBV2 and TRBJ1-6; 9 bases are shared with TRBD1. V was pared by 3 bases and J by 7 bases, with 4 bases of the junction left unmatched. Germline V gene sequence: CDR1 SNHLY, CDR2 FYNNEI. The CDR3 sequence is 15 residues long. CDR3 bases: TGTGCCAGCAGTGATCCGACAGGGGGGAATTCACCCCTCCACTTT. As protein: CASSDPTGGNSPLHF.

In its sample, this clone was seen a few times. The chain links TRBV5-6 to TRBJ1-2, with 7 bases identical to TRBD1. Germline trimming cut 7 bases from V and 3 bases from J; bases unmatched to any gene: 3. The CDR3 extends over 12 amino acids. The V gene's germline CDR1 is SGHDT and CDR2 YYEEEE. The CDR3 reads CASSTGDYGYTF. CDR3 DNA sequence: TGTGCCAGCTCTACAGGGGACTATGGCTACACCTTC.

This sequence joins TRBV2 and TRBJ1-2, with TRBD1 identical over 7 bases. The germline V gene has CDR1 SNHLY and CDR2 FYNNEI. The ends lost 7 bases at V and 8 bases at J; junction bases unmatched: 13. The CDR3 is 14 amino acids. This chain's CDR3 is CASTWDSIVSGYTF. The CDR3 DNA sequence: TGTGCCAGCACATGGGACAGCATAGTATCCGGCTACACCTTC.

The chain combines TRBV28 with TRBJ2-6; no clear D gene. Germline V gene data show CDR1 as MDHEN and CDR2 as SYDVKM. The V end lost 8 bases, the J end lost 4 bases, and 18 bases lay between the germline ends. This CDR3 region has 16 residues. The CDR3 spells CASAVLFPSGANVLTF. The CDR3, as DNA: TGTGCCAGCGCAGTCTTATTTCCATCCGGGGCCAACGTCCTGACTTTC.